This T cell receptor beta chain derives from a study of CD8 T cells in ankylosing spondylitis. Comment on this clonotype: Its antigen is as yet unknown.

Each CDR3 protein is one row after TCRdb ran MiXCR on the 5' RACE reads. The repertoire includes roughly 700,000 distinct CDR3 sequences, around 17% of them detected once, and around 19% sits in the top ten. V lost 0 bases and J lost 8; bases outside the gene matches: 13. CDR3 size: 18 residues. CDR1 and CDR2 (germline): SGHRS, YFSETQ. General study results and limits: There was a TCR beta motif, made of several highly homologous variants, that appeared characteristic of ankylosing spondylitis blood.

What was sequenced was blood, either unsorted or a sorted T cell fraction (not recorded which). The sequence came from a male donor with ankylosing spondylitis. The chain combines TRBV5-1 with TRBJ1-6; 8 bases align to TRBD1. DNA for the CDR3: TGCGCCAGCAGCTTGGAGCTGCCAGGGGGCTTGCTGGATTCACCCCTCCACTTT. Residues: CASSLELPGGLLDSPLHF.